The next 31 T cell receptor beta chains were all read from a single sample in a study of control samples from healthy donors and cancer patients. Measured with immunoSEQ multiplex PCR; TCRdb has only the in-frame clones, and not every one. The sample gives around 94,000 clones, 70% to 90% of which show up once; 1.3% is in the top ten. Sequencing input: blood. The receptors shown here come from a woman in her forties or fifties in good health.

The chain links TRBV9 to TRBJ1-6; D is possibly TRBD1 (6 bases). In germline, CDR1 is SGDLS, CDR2 YYNGEE. V was clipped by 0 bases and J by 10 bases, with 14 bases between them. The CDR3 contains 15 residues. The CDR3 coding sequence is TGTGCCAGCAGCGTAGTTGGGGCAGGGGTATCACCCCTCCACTTT. Its protein is CASSVVGAGVSPLHF. The variable domain in full, completed from reference TRBV9 and TRBJ1-6, reads DSGVTQTPKHLITATGQRVTLRCSPRSGDLSVYWYQQSLDQGLQFLIQYYNGEERAKGNILERFSAQQFPDLHSELNLSSLELGDSALYFCASSVVGAGVSPLHFGNGTRLTVT.

This chain uses TRBV7-8 with TRBJ2-1, with 10 bases that match TRBD2. V shed 0 bases and J 8 bases; nucleotides not matched to a gene: 10. The CDR3 contains 17 residues. The germline V gene encodes CDR1 SGHVS and CDR2 FQNEAQ. CDR3 region: CASSLARPSGRFDEQFF. In DNA form, the CDR3 reads TGTGCCAGCAGCTTAGCGCGGCCTAGCGGGAGATTCGATGAGCAGTTCTTC.

The rearrangement links TRBV21-1 to TRBJ2-5; the D call TRBD1 from the table was never checked on the DNA. TRBV21-1 is an annotated pseudogene. This CDR3 is built from 14 residues. The CDR3, as DNA: TGTGCCAGCAGCAAAGGGGGGACAGGGGGGACCCAGTACTTC. Protein sequence: CASSKGGTGGTQYF.

The chain combines TRBV18 with TRBJ2-7; TRBD2 is a possible D gene (5 bases). V lost 4 bases and J lost 0, with 19 bases in between. The germline CDR1 and CDR2 sequences are KGHSH and LQKENI. The CDR3 is made up of 17 amino acids. In nucleotides, the CDR3 is TGTGCCAGCTCACTTACGATCCCTAGCTTCTCCTCCTACGAGCAGTACTTC. It yields the protein CASSLTIPSFSSYEQYF.

A single count supports this clone. The germline gene is not matched at one end of the junction; a read error may be the cause. The chain has TRBV12-3 or TRBV12-4 and TRBJ2-2; no firm D call. The CDR3 contains 12 residues. This chain's CDR3 is CASSLVGGELFF. CDR3 DNA sequence: TGTGCCAGCAGCTTAGTGGGAGGGGAGCTGTTTTTT.

The chain recombines TRBV28 with TRBJ1-4, with TRBD1 matching over 9 bases. Trimming cost V 5 bases and J 0 bases; bases outside gene matches: 7. CDR3 length: 17 residues. Germline CDR1 is MDHEN and CDR2 is SYDVKM. In DNA form, the CDR3 reads TGTGCCAGCAGTGAACAGGGGGCTCTGGCAACTAATGAAAAACTGTTTTTT. It encodes CASSEQGALATNEKLFF.

The rearrangement joins TRBV7-9 to TRBJ1-4, with D tentatively TRBD1 (6 bases). V shed 3 bases and J shed 0 bases, with 14 bases lying between them. Germline CDR1 reads SEHNR; CDR2 reads FQNEAQ (reference sequence). The CDR3 extends over 17 amino acids. As DNA, the CDR3 is TGTGCCAGCAGCTTCCCGGACAGTAGCTCAACTAATGAAAAACTGTTTTTT. Translation: CASSFPDSSSTNEKLFF.

This chain links TRBV18 with TRBJ2-7; D possibly uses TRBD1 or TRBD2 (5 bases each). Germline loops: CDR1 KGHSH, CDR2 LQKENI. Trimming took off 0 bases at V and 4 bases at J, with 10 bases between the two ends. CDR3 length: 14 residues. This CDR3 is CASSPPGVKYEQYF. DNA for the CDR3: TGTGCCAGCTCACCACCGGGGGTAAAATACGAGCAGTACTTC.

The chain couples TRBV28 to TRBJ2-5; no clear D gene. Germline values: CDR1 MDHEN, CDR2 SYDVKM. Deletions cut 5 bases from V and 9 bases from J, with 13 bases between. This CDR3 has 12 amino acids. Here the CDR3 DNA reads TGTGCCAGCAGTCCCAACCGTCAATCCCAGTACTTC. Protein: CASSPNRQSQYF.

The genes are TRBV4-3 and TRBJ2-2; D remains unclear. Germline CDR1 is LGHNA and CDR2 is YSLEER. Trimming cost V 4 bases and J 4 bases, with 19 bases left between them. The CDR3 length is 17 residues. The CDR3 is CASSLRVTRLATGELFF. DNA of the CDR3: TGCGCCAGCAGCCTCCGTGTGACCCGACTGGCCACCGGGGAGCTGTTTTTT.

The J gene is TRBJ1-4, the V gene TRBV3-1 (or the pseudogene TRBV3-2), with 8 bases identical to TRBD1. The germline V gene encodes CDR1 LGHDT and CDR2 YNNKEL (reference sequence). The ends lost 4 bases at V and 6 bases at J; junction bases unmatched: 10. The CDR3 totals 16 residues. The CDR3 region is CASSLTTGVWYEKLFF. Written as DNA, the CDR3 is TGTGCCAGCAGCCTTACGACAGGGGTTTGGTATGAAAAACTGTTTTTT.

The chain couples TRBV12-5 to TRBJ2-2; 7 bases are shared with TRBD2. This CDR3 has 17 residues. After removal of 4 bases from V and 0 bases from J, the junction contained 8 bases not matched to a gene. CDR1 LGHNT and CDR2 FRNRAP come from the germline V gene. The CDR3 sequence is CASGSPEGGTNTGELFF. Written as DNA, the CDR3 is TGTGCTAGTGGTTCTCCCGAGGGAGGGACGAACACCGGGGAGCTGTTTTTT.

The CDR3 DNA reads TGTGCCAGCAGCTTCGGGCAGACAGGGGGCAGGGAGACCCAGTACTTC. As protein: CASSFGQTGGRETQYF. The gene calls are TRBV7-2 and TRBJ2-5; 10 bases fit TRBD1. Trimming cost V 3 bases and J 5 bases; bases outside gene matches: 9. There are 16 residues in the CDR3. Germline values: CDR1 SGHTA, CDR2 FQGNSA.

The chain recombines TRBV14 with TRBJ2-1; D is ambiguous. This CDR3 comprises 15 residues. V gave up 0 bases and J gave up 10 bases, with 16 bases separating them. The germline V gene has CDR1 SGHDN and CDR2 FVKESK. CDR3 sequence (DNA): TGTGCCAGCAGCCAAGACTCCTCTGCGCCTAGGGAGCAGTTCTTC. Amino acid sequence: CASSQDSSAPREQFF.

The DNA of the CDR3 is TGTGCCAGTTCGCTCGGAGGAGGTTCGGGGTATTCACCCCTCCACTTT. This gives the protein CASSLGGGSGYSPLHF. The chain carries TRBV19 and TRBJ1-6; D gene uncertain. Germline assignment: CDR1 LNHDA and CDR2 SQIVND (reference sequence). Trimming left V 8 bases short and J 8 bases short, with 22 bases between. This CDR3 region has 16 residues.

The chain has TRBV3-1 (or the pseudogene TRBV3-2) and TRBJ2-1; 8 bases are a match to TRBD2. Germline trimming cut 5 bases from V and 0 bases from J; bases unmatched to any gene: 12. CDR1 and CDR2 (germline): LGHDT, YNNKEL (reference sequence). CDR3 length: 18 amino acids. CDR3 bases: TGTGCCAGCAGCACAGCCGGGGGGGGGCTCTCCTCCTACAATGAGCAGTTCTTC. Amino acid sequence: CASSTAGGGLSSYNEQFF.

V gene TRBV11-2 combines with J gene TRBJ2-1; D gene ambiguous. CDR1 and CDR2 (germline): SGHAT, FQNNGV. The CDR3 spans 13 residues. Trimming took 7 bases from V and 6 from J, leaving 13 bases between them. The CDR3 nucleotides are TGTGCCAGCAACCCCGGCGGCAGCAATGAGCAGTTCTTC. This sequence encodes CASNPGGSNEQFF.

The J gene is TRBJ2-2, the V gene TRBV3-1 (or the pseudogene TRBV3-2); D is perhaps TRBD2 (6 bases). Germline V gene lookup returns CDR1 LGHDT and CDR2 YNNKEL (reference sequence). The CDR3 totals 13 residues. Deletions cut 0 bases from V and 8 bases from J, with 7 bases between. The CDR3 sequence is CASSQEGRGELFF. The CDR3 bases are TGTGCCAGCAGCCAAGAGGGGAGGGGGGAGCTGTTTTTT.

CDR3 in amino acids: CASSYSRDRDGTNEKLFF. The CDR3 DNA reads TGTGCCAGCAGTTACTCCCGGGACAGGGACGGAACTAATGAAAAACTGTTTTTT. This chain connects TRBV6-2 or TRBV6-3 to TRBJ1-4, with 9 bases lining up with TRBD1. The CDR3 sequence is 18 residues long. Trimming at V came to 0 bases and at J to 1 base, leaving 6 bases not matched to a gene. The germline V gene has CDR1 MNHEY and CDR2 SVGEGT.

J is TRBJ1-4 and V is TRBV15; the match to TRBD1 covers 10 bases. The trim removed 5 bases at V and 7 bases at J, leaving 7 bases unmatched. CDR1 LNHNV and CDR2 YYDKDF come from the germline V gene (reference sequence). The CDR3 is 15 amino acids. This CDR3 reads CATSRGTGEGEKLFF. The CDR3 DNA reads as TGTGCCACCAGCCGAGGGACAGGGGAAGGTGAAAAACTGTTTTTT. Looking up the rest from reference TRBV15 and TRBJ1-4 gives the full variable domain: DAMVIQNPRYQVTQFGKPVTLSCSQTLNHNVMYWYQQKSSQAPKLLFHYYDKDFNNEADTPDNFQSRRPNTSFCFLDIRSPGLGDTAMYLCATSRGTGEGEKLFFGSGTQLSVL.

The gene calls are TRBV6-2 or TRBV6-3 and TRBJ2-7, with D perhaps TRBD1 (6 bases). The CDR3 contains 15 residues. With 5 bases removed from V and 0 bases from J, the gap between germline ends came to 14 bases. Germline CDR1 reads MNHEY; CDR2 reads SVGEGT. CDR3 in amino acids: CASSRPGTNSYEQYF. Here the CDR3 DNA reads TGTGCCAGCAGTCGCCCCGGGACAAACTCCTACGAGCAGTACTTC.

The chain uses TRBV19 and TRBJ1-2; a possible D gene is TRBD1 (6 bases). Trimming took off 9 bases at V and 7 bases at J, with 18 bases between the two ends. Germline V gene lookup returns CDR1 LNHDA and CDR2 SQIVND (reference sequence). The CDR3 is 13 residues long. The CDR3 protein is CASHETGALGYTF. The DNA of the CDR3 is TGTGCCAGCCACGAAACGGGGGCGCTTGGCTACACCTTC.

The gene calls are TRBV29-1 and TRBJ2-7; D unclear. Trimming left V 0 bases short and J 4 bases short, with 7 bases between. The germline V gene has CDR1 SQVTM and CDR2 ANQGSEA. The CDR3 extends over 12 amino acids. CDR3 sequence: CSVEDLRYEQYF. CDR3 DNA sequence: TGCAGCGTTGAAGACCTGCGGTACGAGCAGTACTTC.

The gene calls are TRBV2 and TRBJ2-6; tentatively, D is TRBD1 (6 bases). The CDR3 contains 14 residues. V was pared by 7 bases and J by 12 bases, with 19 bases between. Germline V gene lookup returns CDR1 SNHLY and CDR2 FYNNEI. The CDR3 spells CASTLTDSGGVLTF. The CDR3 bases are TGTGCCAGCACACTCACGGACAGTGGAGGCGTCCTGACTTTC.

The CDR3 DNA reads as TGTGCCAGCAGTACGAGTAGGATTAGTTTCACTGAAGCTTTCTTT. Translated, it gives CASSTSRISFTEAFF. V gene TRBV3-1 (or the pseudogene TRBV3-2) combines with J gene TRBJ1-1; D gene ambiguous. Trimming took off 6 bases at V and 4 bases at J, with 18 bases between the two ends. Germline V gives CDR1 LGHDT, CDR2 YNNKEL (reference sequence). There are 15 residues in the CDR3.

The chain joins TRBV19 to TRBJ1-2; unclear D gene. The CDR3 runs to 14 residues. With 0 bases removed from V and 8 bases from J, the gap between germline ends came to 13 bases. The germline CDR1 and CDR2 sequences are LNHDA and SQIVND (reference sequence). DNA for the CDR3: TGTGCCAGTAGTATAGAACCGGAGGTTAGGGGCTACACCTTC. Translating it yields CASSIEPEVRGYTF.

The V gene is TRBV28, the J gene TRBJ2-7; D is tentatively TRBD1 or TRBD2 (5 bases each). The CDR3 has 18 amino acids. V was clipped by 3 bases and J by 4 bases, with 25 bases between them. Germline-derived CDR1 and CDR2 are MDHEN and SYDVKM. The CDR3 DNA follows: TGTGCCAGCAGTTTGAGTGTGGGTTTCGGGGCTCTTTGGTACGAGCAGTACTTC. Translated, it gives CASSLSVGFGALWYEQYF.

CDR3 sequence (DNA): TGCAGCGTCCGCGACAGGGGGTGGACAGATACGCAGTATTTT. It yields the protein CSVRDRGWTDTQYF. This chain joins TRBV29-1 and TRBJ2-3; 9 bases align to TRBD1. V was pared by 6 bases and J by 3 bases, with 7 bases of the junction left unmatched. The CDR3 runs 14 residues. Germline V gives CDR1 SQVTM, CDR2 ANQGSEA.

This clone was found once. The chain combines TRBV19 with TRBJ1-4, with D maybe TRBD1 (6 bases). The CDR3 is 15 amino acids. V was clipped by 1 base and J by 4 bases, with 10 bases between them. Germline V gene data show CDR1 as LNHDA and CDR2 as SQIVND (reference sequence). This CDR3 is CASSIAGQSNEKLFF. The CDR3 nucleotides are TGTGCCAGTAGTATAGCCGGACAGAGTAATGAAAAACTGTTTTTT.

The chain joins TRBV19 to TRBJ1-4; D is perhaps TRBD1 (5 bases). CDR1 LNHDA and CDR2 SQIVND come from the germline V gene (reference sequence). Trimming removed 5 bases at V and 10 bases at J, with 17 bases between. This CDR3 has 14 amino acids. CDR3 sequence (DNA): TGTGCCAGTAGTGACCAGGGACGGCGGGGAAAACTGTTTTTT. Amino acids: CASSDQGRRGKLFF.

J is TRBJ1-1 and V is TRBV10-2; TRBD1 agrees at 7 bases. This CDR3 region has 15 residues. V lost 2 bases and J lost 1; bases outside the gene matches: 4. Germline V gene sequence: CDR1 WSHSY, CDR2 SAAADI. CDR3 sequence (DNA): TGCGCCAGCAGTGAGCTGGACAGGTCGAACACTGAAGCTTTCTTT. It yields the protein CASSELDRSNTEAFF.